This T cell receptor beta chain came from a study of blood T cell repertoires in COVID-19. Study as a whole: Samples representing acute and convalescent COVID-19 were sourced from the United States, Italy and Spain.

Looked up from germline, CDR1 is SQVTM and CDR2 is ANQGSEA. The J segment lost 7 bases and the V segment lost 8 bases, leaving 7 bases of the junction unmatched. The CDR3 has 12 amino acids. TCRdb's table, derived via immunoSEQ multiplex PCR, lists solely in-frame clones and lacks some. This table holds about 210,000 clones, 92% found once. Specimen: peripheral blood. The V gene is TRBV29-1, the J gene TRBJ1-3; the match to TRBD1 covers 8 bases. This receptor was identified in a man aged 25-45 years with acute or convalescent COVID-19. This CDR3 is CSFHDRGNTIYF. Written as DNA, the CDR3 is TGCAGCTTCCATGACAGGGGCAACACCATATATTTT.